A selection of T cell receptor beta chains follows, all from one sample in a study of T cell repertoires in cytomegalovirus infection. TCRdb itself ran the reads through MiXCR, one entry per CDR3 protein. This sample has about 830,000 distinct CDR3 sequences, with approximately 32% found just once. Their recognized antigens are unknown. Sequenced here: cultured CD8+ T cells from PBMCs, sampled from culture after CMV antigen stimulation. Every receptor here comes from a human donor in good health (CMV status not recorded). Some clones in this sample may be carry-over from other donors' samples. The conserved cysteine and the conserved F or W are not part of the CDR3 here. Clone size is not always given. Where it is, it says once, few, many or a class for expanded clones.

J: TRBJ1-5
V: TRBV5-6
size: few
CDR3: ASSPRLNNQPQH

J: TRBJ2-7
V: TRBV7-8
size: many
CDR3: ASSLGRAAGEQY

J: TRBJ2-2
V: TRBV4-1
size: once
CDR3: ASSQNRAGELF

J: TRBJ2-5
V: TRBV27
size: few
CDR3: ASSFFWTSASGHQETQY

J: TRBJ2-1
V: TRBV4-1
size: -
CDR3: ASRLTGATYNEQF

J: TRBJ1-3
V: TRBV7-9
size: few
CDR3: ASSALGGGDPGNTIY

J: TRBJ1-2
V: TRBV4-3
size: -
CDR3: ASSPGTAPGNGYT

J: TRBJ1-4
V: TRBV7-6
size: -
CDR3: ASSSKGPPTNEKLF

J: TRBJ2-2
V: TRBV15
size: few
CDR3: ATSRDFIGTGHTGELF

J: TRBJ2-3
V: TRBV6-5
size: many
CDR3: ASSYSLGRALANTQY

J: TRBJ1-5
V: TRBV7-6
size: few
CDR3: ASSLSTELNQPQH

J: TRBJ2-7
V: TRBV7-9
size: few
CDR3: ASSPGSGQGAYEQY

J: TRBJ1-1
V: TRBV7-6
size: -
CDR3: ASSLEQGANTEAF

J: TRBJ2-5
V: TRBV6-5
size: many
CDR3: ASSSRLILAGGIETQY

J: TRBJ2-3
V: TRBV27
size: -
CDR3: AGSVVRGTGADTQY

J: TRBJ2-3
V: TRBV12-3/TRBV12-4
size: many
CDR3: ASSLGGGVTDTQY

J: TRBJ2-3
V: TRBV15
size: many
CDR3: ATSTPSSEGQY

J: TRBJ1-5
V: TRBV10-3
size: -
CDR3: AISDTTRNQPQH

J: TRBJ2-1
V: TRBV19
size: few
CDR3: ASSIVGREEF

J: TRBJ2-3
V: TRBV6-2/TRBV6-3
size: -
CDR3: ASSYLPPDRSGTSQY

J: TRBJ2-7
V: TRBV12-3/TRBV12-4
size: many
CDR3: ANGPSLYEQY

J: TRBJ1-2
V: TRBV27
size: -
CDR3: ASSLSSGANYGYT

J: TRBJ2-7
V: TRBV29-1
size: -
CDR3: SVEVTDSYEQY

J: TRBJ2-3
V: TRBV7-2
size: -
CDR3: ASSGGAIGTDTQY

J: TRBJ2-5
V: TRBV6-2/TRBV6-3
size: few
CDR3: ASSYSGRYEHQETQY

J: TRBJ2-1
V: TRBV27
size: few
CDR3: ASSFKQGSWGGEQF

J: TRBJ2-1
V: TRBV28
size: -
CDR3: ASSKGGRHNEQF

J: TRBJ2-3
V: TRBV12-5
size: few
CDR3: ASTPGLASDTQY

J: TRBJ2-7
V: TRBV2
size: -
CDR3: ASRVTVSSYEQY

J: TRBJ2-1
V: TRBV5-6
size: -
CDR3: ASSLGAGGRQF

J: TRBJ1-1
V: TRBV7-6
size: many
CDR3: ASSLGENTEAF

J: TRBJ2-1
V: TRBV15
size: few
CDR3: ATSATGTSYNEQF

J: TRBJ1-2
V: TRBV5-4
size: few
CDR3: ASSSLQGADYGYT

J: TRBJ2-2
V: TRBV4-3
size: few
CDR3: ASSHTDNGELF

J: TRBJ1-1
V: TRBV6-1
size: few
CDR3: ASRPTRRGPNTEAF

J: TRBJ1-3
V: TRBV20-1
size: -
CDR3: SAREIGTFSGNTIY

J: TRBJ1-2
V: TRBV5-4
size: -
CDR3: ASSLKTGFYGYT

J: TRBJ1-4
V: TRBV12-3/TRBV12-4
size: -
CDR3: ASSPGYNEKLF

J: TRBJ1-1
V: TRBV5-1
size: -
CDR3: ASCHLPEVDTEAF

J: TRBJ1-1
V: TRBV28
size: -
CDR3: ASSYTGWNTEAF

J: TRBJ2-1
V: TRBV4-1
size: -
CDR3: ASSSPGGLGNEQF

J: TRBJ2-3
V: TRBV6-5
size: -
CDR3: ASSYPRGGTDTQY

J: TRBJ1-5
V: TRBV12-3/TRBV12-4
size: many
CDR3: ASSFLSRDSHLYSNQPQH

J: TRBJ1-1
V: TRBV6-2/TRBV6-3
size: few
CDR3: ASSSSNDRSWITEAF